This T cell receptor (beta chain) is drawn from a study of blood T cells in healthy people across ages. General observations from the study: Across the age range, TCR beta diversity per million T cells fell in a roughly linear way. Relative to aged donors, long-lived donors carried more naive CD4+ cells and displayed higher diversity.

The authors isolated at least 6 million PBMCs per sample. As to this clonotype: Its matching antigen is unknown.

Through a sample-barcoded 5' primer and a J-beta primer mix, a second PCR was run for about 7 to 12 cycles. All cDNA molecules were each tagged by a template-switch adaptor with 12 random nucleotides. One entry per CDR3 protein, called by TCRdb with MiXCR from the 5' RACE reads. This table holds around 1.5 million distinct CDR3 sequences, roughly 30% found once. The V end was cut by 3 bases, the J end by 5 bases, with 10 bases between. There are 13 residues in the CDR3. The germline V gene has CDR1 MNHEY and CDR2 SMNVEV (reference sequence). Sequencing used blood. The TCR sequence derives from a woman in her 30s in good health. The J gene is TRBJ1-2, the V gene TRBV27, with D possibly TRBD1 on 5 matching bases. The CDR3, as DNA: TGTGCCAGCAGTTTGGCAGGGAGGTATGGCTACACCTTC. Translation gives CASSLAGRYGYTF.